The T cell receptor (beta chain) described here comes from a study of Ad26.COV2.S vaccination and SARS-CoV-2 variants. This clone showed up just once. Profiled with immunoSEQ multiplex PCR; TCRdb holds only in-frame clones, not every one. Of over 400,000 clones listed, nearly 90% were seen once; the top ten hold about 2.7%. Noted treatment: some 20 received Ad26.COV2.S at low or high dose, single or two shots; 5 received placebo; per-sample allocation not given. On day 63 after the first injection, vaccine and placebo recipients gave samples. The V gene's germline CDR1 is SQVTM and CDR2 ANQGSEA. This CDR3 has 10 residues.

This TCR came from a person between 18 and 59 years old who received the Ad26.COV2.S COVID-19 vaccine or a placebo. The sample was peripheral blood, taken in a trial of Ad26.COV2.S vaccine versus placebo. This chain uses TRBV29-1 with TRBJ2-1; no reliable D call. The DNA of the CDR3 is TGCGGATGTCGAGACAATGAGCAGTTCTTC. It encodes CGCRDNEQFF.